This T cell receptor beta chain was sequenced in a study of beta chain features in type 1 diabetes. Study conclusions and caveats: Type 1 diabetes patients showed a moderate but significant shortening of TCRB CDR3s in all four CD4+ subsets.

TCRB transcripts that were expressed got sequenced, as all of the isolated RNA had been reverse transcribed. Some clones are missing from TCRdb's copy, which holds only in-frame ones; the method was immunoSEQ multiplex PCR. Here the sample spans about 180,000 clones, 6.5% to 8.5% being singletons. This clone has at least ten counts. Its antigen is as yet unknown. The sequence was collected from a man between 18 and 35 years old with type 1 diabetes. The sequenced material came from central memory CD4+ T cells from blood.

CDR3 protein: CASSADRIGGYTF. In DNA form, the CDR3 reads TGTGCCAGCAGCGCCGACAGGATCGGGGGCTACACCTTC. This rearrangement joins TRBV7-2 to TRBJ1-2, with D tentatively TRBD1 (6 bases). This CDR3 is 13 amino acids long. V lost 5 bases to trimming and J lost 8 bases, with 15 bases between them. Germline V lookup: CDR1 SGHTA, CDR2 FQGNSA.